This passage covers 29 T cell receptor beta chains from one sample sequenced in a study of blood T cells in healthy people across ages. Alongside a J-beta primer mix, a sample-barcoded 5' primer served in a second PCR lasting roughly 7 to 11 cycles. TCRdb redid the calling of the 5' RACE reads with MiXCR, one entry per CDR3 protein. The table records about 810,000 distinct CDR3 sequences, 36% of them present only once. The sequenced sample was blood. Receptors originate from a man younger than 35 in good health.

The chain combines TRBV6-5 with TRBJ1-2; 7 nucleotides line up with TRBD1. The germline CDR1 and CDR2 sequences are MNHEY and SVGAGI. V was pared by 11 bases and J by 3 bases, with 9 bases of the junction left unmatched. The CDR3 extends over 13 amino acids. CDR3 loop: CAYKRGHHYGYTF. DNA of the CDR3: TGTGCCTACAAAAGGGGGCATCACTATGGCTACACCTTC.

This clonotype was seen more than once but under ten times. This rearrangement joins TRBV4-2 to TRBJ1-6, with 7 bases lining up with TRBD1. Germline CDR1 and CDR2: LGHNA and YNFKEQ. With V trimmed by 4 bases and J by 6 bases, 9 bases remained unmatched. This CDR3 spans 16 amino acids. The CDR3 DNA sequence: TGTGCCAGCAGCCCGAACCCGGGACAGATTAATTCACCCCTCCACTTT. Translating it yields CASSPNPGQINSPLHF.

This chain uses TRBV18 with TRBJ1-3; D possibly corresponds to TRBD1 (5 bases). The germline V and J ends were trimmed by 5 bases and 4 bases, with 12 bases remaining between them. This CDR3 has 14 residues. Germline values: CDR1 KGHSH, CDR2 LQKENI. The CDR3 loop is CASSSQGYGNTIYF. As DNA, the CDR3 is TGTGCCAGCTCATCTCAGGGATACGGAAACACCATATATTTT.

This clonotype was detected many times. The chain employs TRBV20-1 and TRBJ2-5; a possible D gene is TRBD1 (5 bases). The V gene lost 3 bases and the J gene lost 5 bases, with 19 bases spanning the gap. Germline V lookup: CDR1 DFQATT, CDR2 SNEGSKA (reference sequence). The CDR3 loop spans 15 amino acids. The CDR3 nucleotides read TGCAGTGCTAGGTCCCTCCAGGGTTCTTGGGAGACCCAGTACTTC. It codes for CSARSLQGSWETQYF.

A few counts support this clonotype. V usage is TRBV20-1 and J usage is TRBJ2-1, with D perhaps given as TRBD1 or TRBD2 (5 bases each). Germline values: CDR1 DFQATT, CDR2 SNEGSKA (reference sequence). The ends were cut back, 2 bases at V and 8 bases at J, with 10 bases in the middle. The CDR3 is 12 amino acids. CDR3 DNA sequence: TGCAGTGCTAGACGAGGGGTGGATGAGCAGTTCTTC. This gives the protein CSARRGVDEQFF.

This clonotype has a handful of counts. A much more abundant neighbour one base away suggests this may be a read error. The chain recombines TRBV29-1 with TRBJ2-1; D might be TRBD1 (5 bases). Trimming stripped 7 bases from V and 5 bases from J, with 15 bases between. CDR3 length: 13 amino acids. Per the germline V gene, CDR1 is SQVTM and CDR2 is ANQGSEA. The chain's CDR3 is CSGTRTSNNEQFF. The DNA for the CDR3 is TGCAGCGGGACCCGGACAAGTAACAATGAGCAGTTCTTC.

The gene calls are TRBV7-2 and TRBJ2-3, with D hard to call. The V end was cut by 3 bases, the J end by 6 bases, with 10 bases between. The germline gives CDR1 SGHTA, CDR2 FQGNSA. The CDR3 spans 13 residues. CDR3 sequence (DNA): TGTGCCAGCAGCTTTGTTAGCTCCGATACGCAGTATTTT. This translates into CASSFVSSDTQYF.

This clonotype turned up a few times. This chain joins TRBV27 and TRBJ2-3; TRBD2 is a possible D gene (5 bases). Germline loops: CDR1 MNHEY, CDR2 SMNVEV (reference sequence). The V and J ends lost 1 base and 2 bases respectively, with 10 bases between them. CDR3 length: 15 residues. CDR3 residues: CASSLYAGVTDTQYF. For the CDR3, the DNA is TGTGCCAGCAGTTTATATGCGGGTGTCACAGATACGCAGTATTTT.

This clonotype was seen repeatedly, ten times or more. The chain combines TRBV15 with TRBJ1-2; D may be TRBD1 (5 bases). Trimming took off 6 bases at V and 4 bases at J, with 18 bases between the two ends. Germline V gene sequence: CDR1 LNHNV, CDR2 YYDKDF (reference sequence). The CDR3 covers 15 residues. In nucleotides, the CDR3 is TGTGCCACCAGTATCGGGACCACACCCGTCTATGGCTACACCTTC. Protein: CATSIGTTPVYGYTF.

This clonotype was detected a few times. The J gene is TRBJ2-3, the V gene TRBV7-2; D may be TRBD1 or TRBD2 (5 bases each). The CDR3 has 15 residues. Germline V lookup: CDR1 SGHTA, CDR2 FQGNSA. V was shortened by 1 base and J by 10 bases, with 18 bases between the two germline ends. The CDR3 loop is CASSLDPAEGFAQYF. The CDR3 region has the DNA TGTGCCAGCAGCTTAGACCCCGCCGAGGGGTTTGCGCAGTATTTT.

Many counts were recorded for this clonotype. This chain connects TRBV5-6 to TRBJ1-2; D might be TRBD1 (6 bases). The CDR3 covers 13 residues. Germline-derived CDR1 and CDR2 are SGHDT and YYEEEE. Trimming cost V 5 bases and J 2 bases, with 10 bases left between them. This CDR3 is CASSSGQNYGYTF. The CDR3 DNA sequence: TGTGCCAGCAGTTCCGGACAGAACTATGGCTACACCTTC.

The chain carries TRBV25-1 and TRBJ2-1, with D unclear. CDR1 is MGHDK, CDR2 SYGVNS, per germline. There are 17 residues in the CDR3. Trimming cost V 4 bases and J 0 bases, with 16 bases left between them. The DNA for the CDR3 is TGTGCCAGCAGTGGAGTGGGGTGGAATTACTCCTACAATGAGCAGTTCTTC. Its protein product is CASSGVGWNYSYNEQFF.

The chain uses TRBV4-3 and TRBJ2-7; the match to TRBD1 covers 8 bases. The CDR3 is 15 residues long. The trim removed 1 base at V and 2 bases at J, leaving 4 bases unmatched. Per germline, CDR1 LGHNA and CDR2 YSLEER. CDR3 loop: CASSQGRTGTYEQYF. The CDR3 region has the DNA TGCGCCAGCAGCCAAGGGCGGACAGGGACCTACGAGCAGTACTTC.

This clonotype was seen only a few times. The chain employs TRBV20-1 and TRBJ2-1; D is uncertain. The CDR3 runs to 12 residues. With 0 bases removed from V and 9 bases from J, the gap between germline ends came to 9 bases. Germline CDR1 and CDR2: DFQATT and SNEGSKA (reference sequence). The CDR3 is CSARDLGFEQFF. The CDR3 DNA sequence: TGCAGTGCTAGAGATTTAGGGTTTGAGCAGTTCTTC.

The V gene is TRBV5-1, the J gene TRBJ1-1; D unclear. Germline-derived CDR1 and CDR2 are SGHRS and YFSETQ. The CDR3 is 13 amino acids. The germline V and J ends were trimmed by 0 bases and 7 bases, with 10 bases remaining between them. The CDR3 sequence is CASSLVTADEAFF. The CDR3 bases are TGCGCCAGCAGCTTGGTGACCGCAGATGAAGCTTTCTTT. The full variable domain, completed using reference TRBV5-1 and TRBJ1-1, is KAGVTQTPRYLIKTRGQQVTLSCSPISGHRSVSWYQQTPGQGLQFLFEYFSETQRNKGNFPGRFSGRQFSNSRSEMNVSTLELGDSALYLCASSLVTADEAFFGQGTRLTVV.

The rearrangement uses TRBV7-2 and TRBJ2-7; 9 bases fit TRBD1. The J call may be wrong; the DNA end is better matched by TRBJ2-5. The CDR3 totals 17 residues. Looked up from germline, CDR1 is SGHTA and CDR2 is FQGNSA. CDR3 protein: CASSLAFSTGGAETQYF. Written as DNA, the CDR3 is TGTGCCAGCAGCTTAGCTTTCTCCACAGGGGGCGCGGAGACCCAGTACTTC.

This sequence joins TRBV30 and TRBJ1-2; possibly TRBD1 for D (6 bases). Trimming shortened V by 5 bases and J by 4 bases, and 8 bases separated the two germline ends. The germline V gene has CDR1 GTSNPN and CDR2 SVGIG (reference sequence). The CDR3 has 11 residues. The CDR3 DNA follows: TGTGCCTGGGGGGGCGTCTATGGCTACACCTTC. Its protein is CAWGGVYGYTF.

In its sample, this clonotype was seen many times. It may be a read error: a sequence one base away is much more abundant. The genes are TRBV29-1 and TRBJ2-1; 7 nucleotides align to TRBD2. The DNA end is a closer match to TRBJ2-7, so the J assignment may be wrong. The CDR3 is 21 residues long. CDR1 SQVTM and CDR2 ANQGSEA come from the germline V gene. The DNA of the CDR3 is TGCAGCGTTAGAAGGAGTGAGGTGTTGGGGGGGATAATGGGGTCCTACAATGAGCAGTACTTC. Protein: CSVRRSEVLGGIMGSYNEQYF.

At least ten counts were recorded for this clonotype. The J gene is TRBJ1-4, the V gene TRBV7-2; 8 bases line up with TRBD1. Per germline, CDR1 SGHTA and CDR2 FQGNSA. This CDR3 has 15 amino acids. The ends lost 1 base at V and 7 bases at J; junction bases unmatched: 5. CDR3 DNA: TGTGCCAGCAGCTTAGGGGACAGGTCTGGTGAAAAACTGTTTTTT. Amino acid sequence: CASSLGDRSGEKLFF.

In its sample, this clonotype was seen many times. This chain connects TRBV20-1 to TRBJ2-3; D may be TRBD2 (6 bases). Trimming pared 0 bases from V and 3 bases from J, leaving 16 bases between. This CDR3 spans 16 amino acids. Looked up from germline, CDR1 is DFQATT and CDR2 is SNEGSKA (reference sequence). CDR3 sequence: CSARDAASARTDTQYF. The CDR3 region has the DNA TGCAGTGCTAGAGATGCCGCTAGCGCTCGAACAGATACGCAGTATTTT.

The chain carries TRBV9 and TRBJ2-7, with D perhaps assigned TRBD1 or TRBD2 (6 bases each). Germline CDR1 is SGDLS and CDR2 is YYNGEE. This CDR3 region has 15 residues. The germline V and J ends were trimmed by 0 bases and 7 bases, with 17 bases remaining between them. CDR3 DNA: TGTGCCAGCAGCGTAGAGGGGGGACTTTACAATGAGCAGTACTTC. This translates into CASSVEGGLYNEQYF. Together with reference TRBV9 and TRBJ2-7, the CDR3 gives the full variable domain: DSGVTQTPKHLITATGQRVTLRCSPRSGDLSVYWYQQSLDQGLQFLIQYYNGEERAKGNILERFSAQQFPDLHSELNLSSLELGDSALYFCASSVEGGLYNEQYFGPGTRLTVT.

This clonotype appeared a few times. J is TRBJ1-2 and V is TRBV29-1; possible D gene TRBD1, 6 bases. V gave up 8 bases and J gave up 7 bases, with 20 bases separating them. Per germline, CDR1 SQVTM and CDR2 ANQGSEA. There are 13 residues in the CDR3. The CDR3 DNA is TGCAGCACATCAACAGGGCCTGACTCTGGCTACACCTTC. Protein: CSTSTGPDSGYTF.

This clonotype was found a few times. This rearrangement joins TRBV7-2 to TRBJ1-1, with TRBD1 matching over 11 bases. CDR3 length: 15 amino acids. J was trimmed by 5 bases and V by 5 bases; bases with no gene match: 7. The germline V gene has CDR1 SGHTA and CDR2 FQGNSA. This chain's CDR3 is CASSTIRDRGTEAFF. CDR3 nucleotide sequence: TGTGCCAGCAGCACGATCCGGGACAGGGGGACTGAAGCTTTCTTT.

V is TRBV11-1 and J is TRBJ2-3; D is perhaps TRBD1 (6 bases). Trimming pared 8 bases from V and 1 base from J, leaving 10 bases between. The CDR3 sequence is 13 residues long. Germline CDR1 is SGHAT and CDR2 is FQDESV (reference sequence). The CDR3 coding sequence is TGTGCCAGCGCCCGGACAGGCACAGATACGCAGTATTTT. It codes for CASARTGTDTQYF.

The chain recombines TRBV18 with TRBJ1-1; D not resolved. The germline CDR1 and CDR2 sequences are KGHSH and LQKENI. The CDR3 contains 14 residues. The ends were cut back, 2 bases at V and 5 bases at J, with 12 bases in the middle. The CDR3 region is CASSPGPGVTEAFF. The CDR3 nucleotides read TGTGCCAGCTCACCAGGGCCCGGGGTAACTGAAGCTTTCTTT. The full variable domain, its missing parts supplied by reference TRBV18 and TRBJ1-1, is NAGVMQNPRHLVRRRGQEARLRCSPMKGHSHVYWYRQLPEEGLKFMVYLQKENIIDESGMPKERFSAEFPKEGPSILRIQQVVRGDSAAYFCASSPGPGVTEAFFGQGTRLTVV.

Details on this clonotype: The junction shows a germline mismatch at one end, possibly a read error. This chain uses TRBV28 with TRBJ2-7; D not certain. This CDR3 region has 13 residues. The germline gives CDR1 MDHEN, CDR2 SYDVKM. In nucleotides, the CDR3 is TGTGCCAGCGAGTCCACAGTCTCCGACGAGCAGTACTTC. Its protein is CASESTVSDEQYF.

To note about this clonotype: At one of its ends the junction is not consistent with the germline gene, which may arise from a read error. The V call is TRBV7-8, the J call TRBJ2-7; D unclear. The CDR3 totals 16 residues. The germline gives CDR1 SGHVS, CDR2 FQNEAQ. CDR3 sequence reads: CACSLGLGSPTYEQYF. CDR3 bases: TGTGCCTGCAGCTTAGGGCTGGGATCCCCAACCTACGAGCAGTACTTC.

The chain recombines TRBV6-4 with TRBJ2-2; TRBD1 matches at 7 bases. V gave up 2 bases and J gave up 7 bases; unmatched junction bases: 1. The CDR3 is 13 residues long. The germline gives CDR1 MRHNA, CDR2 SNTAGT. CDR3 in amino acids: CASSDQGVGELFF. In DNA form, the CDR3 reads TGTGCCAGCAGTGACCAGGGGGTCGGGGAGCTGTTTTTT.

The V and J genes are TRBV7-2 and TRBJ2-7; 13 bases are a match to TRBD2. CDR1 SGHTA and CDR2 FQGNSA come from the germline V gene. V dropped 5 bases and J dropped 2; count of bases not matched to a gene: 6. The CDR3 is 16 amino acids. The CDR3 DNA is TGTGCCAGCAGCCAGGGACTAGCGGGGAATACCTACGAGCAGTACTTC. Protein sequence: CASSQGLAGNTYEQYF.